Below, 24 T cell receptor beta chains from the same sample are listed, as sequenced in a study of control samples from healthy donors and cancer patients (dated by TCRdb to the early 2020s). Library preparation was by the immunoSEQ multiplex PCR assay. TCRdb provides this immuneACCESS table in a form limited to in-frame rearrangements. Some clones are lacking; in checked studies, under half of them reflect an unresolved V gene, and why the rest are absent is not known. The table for this sample lists approximately 190,000 clones; approximately 90% of them were counted only once. Jointly, the top ten make up over 1.5% of the sample. Specimen: blood. The receptors derive from a young man in good health.

The genes are TRBV2 and TRBJ1-1, with D possibly being TRBD1 (6 bases). V lost 4 bases and J 0 bases, leaving 9 bases between the germline ends. Germline loops: CDR1 SNHLY, CDR2 FYNNEI. The CDR3 length is 14 residues. This CDR3 is CASSAGALNTEAFF. In DNA, the CDR3 is TGTGCCAGCAGTGCGGGGGCCCTGAACACTGAAGCTTTCTTT.

This clone is a singleton in its sample. This rearrangement joins TRBV5-4 to TRBJ2-3, with 11 bases aligning to TRBD2. The length of the CDR3 is 16 residues. Losses at the gene ends were 4 bases for V and 2 bases for J; bases not matched to a gene: 6. Germline CDR1 and CDR2: SGHNT and YYREEE (reference sequence). CDR3 protein: CASSAGLAGFTDTQYF. The CDR3 DNA is TGTGCCAGCAGCGCCGGACTAGCGGGTTTCACAGATACGCAGTATTTT. Complete variable domain (other parts from reference TRBV5-4 and TRBJ2-3): ETGVTQSPTHLIKTRGQQVTLRCSSQSGHNTVSWYQQALGQGPQFIFQYYREEENGRGNFPPRFSGLQFPNYSSELNVNALELDDSALYLCASSAGLAGFTDTQYFGPGTRLTVL.

V and J are TRBV6-4 and TRBJ1-3; D ambiguous. V lost 7 bases, J lost 4 bases, and 11 bases lay in between. The CDR3 extends over 13 amino acids. Germline CDR1 MRHNA, CDR2 SNTAGT. In DNA, the CDR3 is TGTGCCAGCATCCGGCGGGCCGGAAACACCATATATTTT. This sequence encodes CASIRRAGNTIYF.

In DNA form, the CDR3 reads TGTGCCAGCAGCCAATCAGCGGTGGGATACGAGCAGTACTTC. This translates into CASSQSAVGYEQYF. The J gene is TRBJ2-7, the V gene TRBV3-1 (or the pseudogene TRBV3-2); possible D gene TRBD2, 5 bases. This CDR3 spans 14 amino acids. V lost 2 bases, J lost 4 bases, and 12 bases lay in between. The V gene's germline CDR1 is LGHDT and CDR2 YNNKEL (reference sequence).

This sequence joins TRBV25-1 and TRBJ1-3; D perhaps matches TRBD1 (6 bases). Germline V gives CDR1 MGHDK, CDR2 SYGVNS. V lost 4 bases and J lost 2, with 9 bases in between. CDR3 length equals 14 residues. CDR3: CASSVGATGNTIYF. CDR3 bases: TGTGCCAGCAGTGTGGGGGCTACTGGAAACACCATATATTTT.

The chain couples TRBV21-1 to TRBJ1-2. TRBV21-1 represents a pseudogene. The CDR3 extends over 17 amino acids. As DNA, the CDR3 is TGTGCCAGCAGCTATCAAGTGCCCGAGGAAGGTTACTATGGCTACACCTTC. It translates to CASSYQVPEEGYYGYTF.

The chain uses TRBV29-1 and TRBJ2-3; no definite D call. V was clipped by 5 bases and J by 2 bases, with 8 bases between them. The V gene's germline CDR1 is SQVTM and CDR2 ANQGSEA. The CDR3 consists of 12 residues. This chain's CDR3 is CSVPDITDTQYF. CDR3 in DNA: TGCAGCGTTCCCGATATCACAGATACGCAGTATTTT.

The genes are TRBV29-1 and TRBJ2-7; unclear D gene. The CDR3 runs to 12 residues. V lost 4 bases and J lost 0, with 7 bases in between. CDR1 and CDR2 (germline): SQVTM, ANQGSEA. The CDR3 bases are TGCAGCGTTGTCGGCAGCTCCTACGAGCAGTACTTC. Translating it yields CSVVGSSYEQYF.

The chain employs TRBV28 and TRBJ2-1, with 14 bases that match TRBD2. Germline V CDR1 and CDR2: MDHEN, SYDVKM. The CDR3 covers 14 residues. V shed 5 bases, J shed 6 bases, and the junction held 0 bases outside the gene matches. The CDR3 protein is CASSGLAGGNEQFF. CDR3 nucleotide sequence: TGTGCCAGCAGTGGACTAGCGGGGGGCAATGAGCAGTTCTTC.

This clone was seen just once. V and J are TRBV6-4 and TRBJ1-1, with D possibly TRBD1 on 5 matching bases. CDR3 length: 13 amino acids. Trimming stripped 6 bases from V and 3 bases from J, with 11 bases between. Per the germline V gene, CDR1 is MRHNA and CDR2 is SNTAGT. The CDR3 here is CASRRDGDTEAFF. Here the CDR3 DNA reads TGTGCCAGCAGACGGGACGGCGACACTGAAGCTTTCTTT.

V usage is TRBV3-1 (or the pseudogene TRBV3-2) and J usage is TRBJ2-4, with 11 bases matching TRBD2. CDR3 size: 21 residues. CDR1 is LGHDT and CDR2 is YNNKEL in the germline V gene (reference sequence). Trimming took 0 bases from V and 3 from J; bases not matched to a gene: 16. The chain's CDR3 is CASSQDPGVVAGGPGKNIQYF. CDR3 sequence (DNA): TGTGCCAGCAGCCAAGATCCCGGGGTGGTAGCGGGGGGGCCCGGCAAAAACATTCAGTACTTC.

The chain employs TRBV6-5 and TRBJ2-3, with 7 positions matching TRBD2. Trimming cost V 6 bases and J 6 bases; bases outside gene matches: 9. This CDR3 comprises 14 residues. Germline V gives CDR1 MNHEY, CDR2 SVGAGI. The CDR3 is CASSTAGPTDTQYF. The CDR3 DNA reads TGTGCCAGCAGCACAGCGGGGCCAACGGATACGCAGTATTTT.

J is TRBJ2-1 and V is TRBV7-7; 9 positions match TRBD1. Trimming at V came to 5 bases and at J to 7 bases, leaving 9 bases not matched to a gene. Germline CDR1 and CDR2: SSHAT and FNYEAQ (reference sequence). The CDR3 runs 15 residues. CDR3 in amino acids: CASSLDRGNSNEQFF. In DNA form, the CDR3 reads TGTGCCAGCAGCCTCGACAGGGGGAATAGTAATGAGCAGTTCTTC.

The V and J genes are TRBV4-1 and TRBJ1-1; possible D gene TRBD1, 6 bases. V lost 3 bases, J lost 1 base, and 12 bases lay in between. Per the germline V gene, CDR1 is MGHRA and CDR2 is YSYEKL. The CDR3 covers 15 residues. CDR3 nucleotides: TGCGCCAGCAGCCAGGAGGGGGGGGCGAACACTGAAGCTTTCTTT. It codes for CASSQEGGANTEAFF.

This sequence joins TRBV6-5 and TRBJ2-1, with D maybe TRBD1 (6 bases). The V gene lost 10 bases and the J gene lost 3 bases, with 16 bases spanning the gap. This CDR3 has 14 amino acids. Germline loops: CDR1 MNHEY, CDR2 SVGAGI. CDR3 region: CAIPGARDYNEQFF. Here the CDR3 DNA reads TGTGCCATCCCAGGGGCGCGAGACTACAATGAGCAGTTCTTC.

The chain uses TRBV12-3 or TRBV12-4 and TRBJ1-6, with unresolved D. Trimming took 2 bases from V and 5 from J, leaving 4 bases between them. This CDR3 is 13 amino acids long. The CDR3, as DNA: TGTGCCAGCAGTTTATCGAATAATTCACCCCTCCACTTT. Translation: CASSLSNNSPLHF.

The chain couples TRBV9 to TRBJ2-2; 7 nucleotides match TRBD1. The CDR3 is made up of 17 amino acids. J was trimmed by 3 bases and V by 4 bases; bases with no gene match: 12. The germline V gene has CDR1 SGDLS and CDR2 YYNGEE. CDR3 bases: TGTGCCAGCAGCCCCTTCCGAAGAACAGGGGACACCGGGGAGCTGTTTTTT. Protein sequence: CASSPFRRTGDTGELFF. Full variable domain (remainder filled in from reference TRBV9 and TRBJ2-2): DSGVTQTPKHLITATGQRVTLRCSPRSGDLSVYWYQQSLDQGLQFLIQYYNGEERAKGNILERFSAQQFPDLHSELNLSSLELGDSALYFCASSPFRRTGDTGELFFGEGSRLTVL.

This chain connects TRBV7-9 to TRBJ1-1, with a weak D call TRBD1 (5 bases). There are 12 residues in the CDR3. Trimming pared 4 bases from V and 9 bases from J, leaving 12 bases between. The germline V gene encodes CDR1 SEHNR and CDR2 FQNEAQ (reference sequence). The CDR3, as DNA: TGTGCCAGCAGCTACCTCGGGGACCAAGCTTTCTTT. Its translation is CASSYLGDQAFF.

The gene calls are TRBV15 and TRBJ1-5; D gene uncertain. From germline, CDR1 is LNHNV and CDR2 YYDKDF (reference sequence). With 4 bases removed from V and 6 bases from J, the gap between germline ends came to 19 bases. The CDR3 has 16 residues. The CDR3 is CATSKRTSYSGQPQHF. The DNA of the CDR3 is TGTGCCACCAGCAAAAGGACGTCTTATAGCGGTCAGCCCCAGCATTTT.

DNA for the CDR3: TGTGCCAGCAGCTGGACAGGGAGCTCCTACAATGAGCAGTTCTTC. Protein product: CASSWTGSSYNEQFF. This chain joins TRBV16 and TRBJ2-1, with 8 bases matching TRBD1. J gave up 0 bases and V 5 bases, and 3 bases lay outside the gene matches. The CDR3 loop spans 15 amino acids. Per germline, CDR1 KGHSY and CDR2 FQNENV.

The gene calls are TRBV6-1 and TRBJ2-1; D perhaps matches TRBD2 (6 bases). From germline, CDR1 is MNHNS and CDR2 SASEGT. Trimming removed 3 bases from V and 3 bases from J, with 12 bases in between. The CDR3 length is 15 residues. The CDR3 nucleotides are TGTGCCAGCAGTGAGAGCCAGCGGGTCTACAATGAGCAGTTCTTC. This encodes CASSESQRVYNEQFF.

CDR3 DNA sequence: TGTGCCAGCAGCGCAAGCATAGGCCAAACAGATACGCAGTATTTT. Translated, it gives CASSASIGQTDTQYF. The chain recombines TRBV14 with TRBJ2-3; D is undetermined. Germline loops: CDR1 SGHDN, CDR2 FVKESK. The CDR3 consists of 15 residues. The V gene lost 5 bases and the J gene lost 3 bases, with 15 bases spanning the gap.

CDR3 DNA: TGTGCCAGCAGTGAAGTGTTGGGCACTGAAGCTTTCTTT. It encodes CASSEVLGTEAFF. The V and J genes are TRBV6-1 and TRBJ1-1; D uncertain. V gave up 1 base and J gave up 4 bases, with 7 bases separating them. The germline CDR1 and CDR2 sequences are MNHNS and SASEGT. The CDR3 loop spans 13 amino acids.

This chain uses TRBV19 with TRBJ1-4; D not resolved. The V gene lost 5 bases and the J gene lost 0 bases, with 10 bases spanning the gap. The CDR3 loop spans 15 amino acids. CDR1 and CDR2 (germline): LNHDA, SQIVND (reference sequence). The CDR3, as DNA: TGTGCCAGTAGTCTCCCGGGGACAACTAATGAAAAACTGTTTTTT. This translates into CASSLPGTTNEKLFF.